The clone carrying this TCR beta chain was counted only a few times. The antigen is not known. Each donor supplied 8 to 10 milliliters of peripheral blood. There are 19 residues in the CDR3. Trimming took off 2 bases at V and 3 bases at J, with 25 bases between the two ends. The data derive from a study of blood T cells in healthy people across ages. A second about 6 to 12 cycle PCR used barcoded and J-beta primers. TCRdb processed the 5' RACE reads anew with MiXCR; each CDR3 protein has one entry. Of approximately 1.5 million distinct CDR3 sequences in the sample, about 32% were seen once. General study points: In older individuals, TCR beta diversity per million T cells was lower, falling roughly linearly with age. Naive and antigen-experienced cells were not separated, limiting conclusive comparison. Both higher diversity and more naive CD4+ cells marked long-lived donors when set against aged donors.

Sequencing input: blood. The chain carries TRBV12-3 or TRBV12-4 and TRBJ1-1; possible D gene TRBD1, 5 bases. The receptor comes from a young woman in good health. CDR3 DNA: TGTGCCAGCAGTTTAAAGGTGAGGGGCCTACACCGGAGGGACACTGAAGCTTTCTTT. Protein: CASSLKVRGLHRRDTEAFF.